Listed here are 22 T cell receptor beta chains from one sample, sequenced in a study of blood T cells in healthy people across ages (dated by TCRdb to the mid-2010s). Libraries were built with 5' RACE. The sequencing machine was an Illumina HiSeq 2500. A second PCR of roughly 7 to 12 cycles was run with a J-beta primer mix and a sample-barcoded 5' primer. Through fastp at Q25 and MiXCR, TCRdb rebuilt clones from the public reads, retaining in-frame beta chains. Duplicate CDR3 protein sequences are folded into a single record with the most common DNA and genes. The sample records roughly 1.7 million distinct CDR3 sequences, 34% of which are singletons. The ten largest clonotypes hold about 11% of the sample. Sequencing used blood. The source of these receptors is a woman in her 30s in good health.

The chain carries TRBV5-1 and TRBJ2-7; no firm D call. Germline V gene lookup returns CDR1 SGHRS and CDR2 YFSETQ. The germline V and J ends were trimmed by 3 bases and 9 bases, with 13 bases remaining between them. The CDR3 has 12 residues. The CDR3 loop reads CASSSRHSGQYF. Written as DNA, the CDR3 is TGCGCCAGCAGCTCACGACACTCGGGGCAGTACTTC.

A few counts support this clonotype. The chain couples TRBV7-9 to TRBJ1-2; D gene unclear. The V gene lost 1 base and the J gene lost 8 bases, with 14 bases spanning the gap. The V gene's germline CDR1 is SEHNR and CDR2 FQNEAQ (reference sequence). The CDR3 totals 14 residues. In DNA form, the CDR3 reads TGTGCCAGCAGCTTAGACGAGAGAGGTCGGGGCTACACCTTC. This translates into CASSLDERGRGYTF.

This clonotype was counted between two and nine times. The J gene is TRBJ2-3, the V gene TRBV7-2; D is ambiguous. V was shortened by 3 bases and J by 4 bases, with 8 bases between the two germline ends. The germline gives CDR1 SGHTA, CDR2 FQGNSA. This CDR3 is 13 amino acids long. The CDR3 region is CASSLRFPDTQYF. The CDR3 bases are TGTGCCAGCAGCTTGAGGTTTCCAGATACGCAGTATTTT.

The chain carries TRBV20-1 and TRBJ1-1; a weak D match, TRBD1 (6 bases). CDR1 DFQATT and CDR2 SNEGSKA come from the germline V gene (reference sequence). There are 16 residues in the CDR3. Trimming removed 3 bases from V and 4 bases from J, with 21 bases in between. DNA of the CDR3: TGCAGTGCTAGTCTCAACTGGGGGCGCGGGGCCACTGAAGCTTTCTTT. Translation gives CSASLNWGRGATEAFF.

This clonotype was observed a few times. At one boundary the junction diverges from the germline segment, which might be a read error. The chain links TRBV12-3 or TRBV12-4 to TRBJ1-5; the match to TRBD1 covers 7 bases. The CDR3 sequence is 16 residues long. The CDR3 nucleotides read TGTGCCAGCAATTTAGGGGGCCTGGGACGGAATCAGCCCCAGCATTTT. This sequence encodes CASNLGGLGRNQPQHF.

This clonotype occurred a few times. The J gene is TRBJ2-7, the V gene TRBV28; 7 bases are shared with TRBD2. The CDR3 has 15 amino acids. V was pared by 8 bases and J by 2 bases, with 12 bases of the junction left unmatched. The V gene's germline CDR1 is MDHEN and CDR2 SYDVKM. The DNA of the CDR3 is TGTGCCAGCTCTCCCTCCGGGGGGACCGCCTACGAGCAGTACTTC. As protein: CASSPSGGTAYEQYF.

V usage is TRBV18 and J usage is TRBJ2-7; D is undetermined. The tail of the sequence fits TRBJ2-5 better, so the J call may be wrong. The CDR3 spans 15 residues. Germline CDR1 and CDR2: KGHSH and LQKENI. This CDR3 reads CASSPPTPLGETQYF. CDR3 DNA sequence: TGTGCCAGCTCACCACCGACCCCACTGGGCGAGACCCAGTACTTC.

The genes are TRBV20-1 and TRBJ1-2; D possibly corresponds to TRBD1 (5 bases). Germline CDR1 and CDR2: DFQATT and SNEGSKA (reference sequence). Trimming stripped 4 bases from V and 4 bases from J, with 13 bases between. The CDR3 is 13 residues long. CDR3 sequence reads: CSATGIDGYGYTF. CDR3 in DNA: TGCAGTGCTACAGGGATTGACGGCTATGGCTACACCTTC.

The J gene is TRBJ2-4, the V gene TRBV6-2 or TRBV6-3; 7 nucleotides agree with TRBD1. V trimming: 5 bases; J trimming: 0 bases; junction bases outside the gene matches: 4. The germline V gene has CDR1 MNHEY and CDR2 SVGEGT. The CDR3 is made up of 15 amino acids. The CDR3 protein is CASSPGQLAKNIQYF. CDR3 coding DNA: TGTGCCAGCAGTCCGGGACAGCTAGCCAAAAACATTCAGTACTTC.

The chain combines TRBV20-1 with TRBJ1-1, with D unclear. Germline CDR1 DFQATT, CDR2 SNEGSKA (reference sequence). The CDR3 is 17 amino acids. The V and J ends lost 5 bases and 0 bases respectively, with 22 bases between them. CDR3 in DNA: TGCAGTGCTCCCAAGGACCCGGGCATGTTGTTGAACACTGAAGCTTTCTTT. It is translated as CSAPKDPGMLLNTEAFF.

The chain couples TRBV5-6 to TRBJ2-7; a weak D match, TRBD1 (5 bases). The germline V gene encodes CDR1 SGHDT and CDR2 YYEEEE. Trimming stripped 2 bases from V and 2 bases from J, with 14 bases between. There are 15 residues in the CDR3. DNA of the CDR3: TGTGCCAGCAGCTTAGGGGCCGACAGTACCTACGAGCAGTACTTC. The encoded protein is CASSLGADSTYEQYF.

This rearrangement joins TRBV20-1 to TRBJ2-1; 8 positions match TRBD2. With 6 bases clipped from V and 4 bases from J, the junction kept 17 bases outside the gene matches. The CDR3 is made up of 17 amino acids. CDR1 DFQATT and CDR2 SNEGSKA come from the germline V gene (reference sequence). As DNA, the CDR3 is TGCAGTGCCCGAGGGGTGACCGGGAGGGGTGGGTACAATGAGCAGTTCTTC. This gives the protein CSARGVTGRGGYNEQFF.

There are a few counts of this clonotype. The chain joins TRBV5-1 to TRBJ1-6; the D is unclear. CDR3 length equals 14 residues. Per germline, CDR1 SGHRS and CDR2 YFSETQ. V lost 8 bases and J lost 7, with 16 bases in between. CDR3 coding DNA: TGCGCCAGTGCTGAGGACTTAGGCAATTCACCCCTCCACTTT. It translates to CASAEDLGNSPLHF. Together with reference TRBV5-1 and TRBJ1-6, the CDR3 gives the full variable domain: KAGVTQTPRYLIKTRGQQVTLSCSPISGHRSVSWYQQTPGQGLQFLFEYFSETQRNKGNFPGRFSGRQFSNSRSEMNVSTLELGDSALYLCASAEDLGNSPLHFGNGTRLTVT.

This clonotype was counted between two and nine times. The J gene is TRBJ2-1, the V gene TRBV12-3 or TRBV12-4, with 8 bases matching TRBD2. Losses at the gene ends were 10 bases for V and 5 bases for J; bases not matched to a gene: 7. This CDR3 contains 13 residues. CDR3 nucleotide sequence: TGTGCCACCACACCGGGGGGGCACAATGAGCAGTTCTTC. It is translated as CATTPGGHNEQFF.

The chain has TRBV9 and TRBJ2-3, with TRBD2 as a possible D gene (7 bases). Trimming removed 1 base at V and 2 bases at J, with 11 bases between. Germline loops: CDR1 SGDLS, CDR2 YYNGEE. The CDR3 totals 15 residues. CDR3 loop: CASSVYGGLTDTQYF. As DNA, the CDR3 is TGTGCCAGCAGCGTATACGGGGGGCTCACAGATACGCAGTATTTT.

The V and J genes are TRBV7-2 and TRBJ2-5; TRBD1 is a possible D gene (5 bases). Trimming cost V 5 bases and J 7 bases, with 11 bases left between them. CDR1 and CDR2 (germline): SGHTA, FQGNSA. The CDR3 has 12 residues. The DNA of the CDR3 is TGTGCCAGCAGCCCCATAGGGGCGACCCAGTACTTC. This encodes CASSPIGATQYF.

The table lists this clonotype with a few counts. As DNA, the CDR3 is TGTGCCAGCAGTGAACTCAGGGGGAGCAATCAGCCCCAGCATTTT. Translated: CASSELRGSNQPQHF. The V gene is TRBV6-1, the J gene TRBJ1-5; TRBD1 agrees at 7 bases. CDR1 and CDR2 (germline): MNHNS, SASEGT. The J segment lost 1 base and the V segment lost 2 bases, leaving 2 bases of the junction unmatched. CDR3 length: 15 amino acids.

This clonotype was detected a few times. The rearrangement links TRBV7-9 to TRBJ2-5, with 7 bases that match TRBD2. CDR3 length: 14 residues. V lost 5 bases and J lost 4; bases outside the gene matches: 7. CDR1 is SEHNR and CDR2 is FQNEAQ in the germline V gene (reference sequence). CDR3 loop: CASSRDYQGETQYF. The CDR3, as DNA: TGTGCCAGCAGCCGGGACTACCAGGGAGAGACCCAGTACTTC.

This clonotype was observed a few times. This chain uses TRBV6-6 with TRBJ2-1; D possibly matches TRBD1 or TRBD2 (6 bases each). The V end was cut by 6 bases, the J end by 5 bases, with 17 bases between. CDR3 length: 15 residues. CDR1 is MNHNY, CDR2 SVGAGI, per germline (reference sequence). The CDR3 spells CASRPLWGANNEQFF. The DNA of the CDR3 is TGTGCCAGCAGACCCCTATGGGGGGCCAACAATGAGCAGTTCTTC.

This clonotype came up a few times. The chain has TRBV25-1 and TRBJ2-3; 9 bases are a match to TRBD1. The CDR3 is 14 amino acids. The germline V gene has CDR1 MGHDK and CDR2 SYGVNS. Germline trimming cut 6 bases from V and 5 bases from J; bases unmatched to any gene: 6. The CDR3 loop reads CASSRTGDGDTQYF. CDR3 DNA sequence: TGTGCCAGCAGCAGGACAGGGGATGGAGATACGCAGTATTTT. The complete variable domain, with remaining parts taken from reference TRBV25-1 and TRBJ2-3, reads EADIYQTPRYLVIGTGKKITLECSQTMGHDKMYWYQQDPGMELHLIHYSYGVNSTEKGDLSSESTVSRIRTEHFPLTLESARPSHTSQYLCASSRTGDGDTQYFGPGTRLTVL.

This clonotype was detected only a few times. This rearrangement joins TRBV12-3 or TRBV12-4 to TRBJ2-7; the match to TRBD2 covers 7 bases. This CDR3 comprises 14 residues. Trimming cost V 4 bases and J 2 bases; bases outside gene matches: 5. The CDR3 region has the DNA TGTGCCAGCAGTTCCCGGGACTACACCTACGAGCAGTACTTC. Translating it yields CASSSRDYTYEQYF.

The rearrangement links TRBV11-1 to TRBJ2-5; D tentatively fits TRBD1 or TRBD2 (5 bases each). This CDR3 has 18 amino acids. Germline V gene lookup returns CDR1 SGHAT and CDR2 FQDESV (reference sequence). V lost 7 bases and J lost 2, with 26 bases in between. The CDR3 region has the DNA TGTGCCAGCAACCGACCGGACCGGGACGAATTACCACAAGAGACCCAGTACTTC. Translated, it gives CASNRPDRDELPQETQYF.